This T cell receptor (beta chain) was observed in a study of regulatory T cells in long-lasting Graves disease. Sequencing libraries for TCR beta were prepared with iRepertoire HTBI primers and Arm-PCR of CDR3 regions. TCRdb analysed the multiplex PCR reads with MiXCR anew, one entry per CDR3 protein. Of a few hundred thousand distinct CDR3 sequences in the sample, 23% were seen once. The germline gives CDR1 MNHNS, CDR2 SASEGT. This CDR3 has 15 amino acids. The V end was cut by 6 bases, the J end by 2 bases, with 17 bases between. Time point indicated: persistent/refractory GD, antithyroid drugs over 5 years with positive TRAb. Preparation of the TCR library used RNA extracted from PBMCs.

The rearrangement links TRBV6-1 to TRBJ2-7, with a weak D call TRBD1 (6 bases). This specimen consisted of peripheral blood mononuclear cells (PBMCs), obtained when the disease was refractory, from a patient treated with antithyroid drugs. The TCR sequence derives from a female donor with Graves disease. The CDR3 sequence: CASRPTQGPTYEQYF. Here the CDR3 DNA reads TGTGCCAGCAGACCCACACAGGGCCCGACCTACGAGCAGTACTTC.